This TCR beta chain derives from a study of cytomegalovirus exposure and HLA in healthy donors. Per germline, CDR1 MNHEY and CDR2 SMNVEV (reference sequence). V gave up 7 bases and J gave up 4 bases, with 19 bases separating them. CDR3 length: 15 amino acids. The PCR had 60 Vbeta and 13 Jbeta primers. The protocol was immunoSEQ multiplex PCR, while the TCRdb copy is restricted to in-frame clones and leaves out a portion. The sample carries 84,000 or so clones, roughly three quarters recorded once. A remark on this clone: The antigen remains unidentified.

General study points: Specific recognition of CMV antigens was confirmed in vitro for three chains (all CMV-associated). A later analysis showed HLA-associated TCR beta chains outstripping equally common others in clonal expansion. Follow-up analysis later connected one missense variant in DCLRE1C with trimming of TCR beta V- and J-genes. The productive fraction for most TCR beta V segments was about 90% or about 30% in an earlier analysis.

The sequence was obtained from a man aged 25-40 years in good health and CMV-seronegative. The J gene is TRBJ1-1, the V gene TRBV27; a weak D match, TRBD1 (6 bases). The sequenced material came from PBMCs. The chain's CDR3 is CASNPGTTRSTEAFF. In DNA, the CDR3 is TGTGCCAGCAATCCTGGGACAACGAGGTCCACTGAAGCTTTCTTT.